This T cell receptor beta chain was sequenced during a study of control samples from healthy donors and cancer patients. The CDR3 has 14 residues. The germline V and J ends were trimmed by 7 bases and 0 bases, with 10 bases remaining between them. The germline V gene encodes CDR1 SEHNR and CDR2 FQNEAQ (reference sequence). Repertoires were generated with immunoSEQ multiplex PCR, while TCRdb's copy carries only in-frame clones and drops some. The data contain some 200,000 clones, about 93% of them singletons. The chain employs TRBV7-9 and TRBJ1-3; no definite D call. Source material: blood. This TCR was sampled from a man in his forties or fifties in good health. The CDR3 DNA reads TGTGCCAGCACCCCCCTCTCCTCTGGAAACACCATATATTTT. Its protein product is CASTPLSSGNTIYF.